This TCR beta chain emerged from a study of cytomegalovirus exposure and HLA in healthy donors. Overall study results and limits: The listing of roughly 160 TCR beta chains classed them as cytomegalovirus-associated.

Comments on this clone: The target antigen is unknown.

PCR primers comprised 60 Vbeta and 13 Jbeta primers. Some clones are missing from TCRdb's copy, which holds only in-frame ones; the method was immunoSEQ multiplex PCR. The table has fewer than 200,000 clones, 75% to 85% seen once. This CDR3 comprises 13 residues. Trimming left V 7 bases short and J 7 bases short, with 13 bases between. Germline CDR1 MNHEY, CDR2 SVGAGI. The TCR was taken from a man aged 25 to 40 in good health and CMV-seronegative. V gene TRBV6-5 combines with J gene TRBJ2-2; weak D call: TRBD1 (5 bases). The sample consisted of PBMCs. The CDR3 loop is CASTQGTGGELFF. The CDR3, as DNA: TGTGCCAGCACCCAGGGTACGGGCGGGGAGCTGTTTTTT.